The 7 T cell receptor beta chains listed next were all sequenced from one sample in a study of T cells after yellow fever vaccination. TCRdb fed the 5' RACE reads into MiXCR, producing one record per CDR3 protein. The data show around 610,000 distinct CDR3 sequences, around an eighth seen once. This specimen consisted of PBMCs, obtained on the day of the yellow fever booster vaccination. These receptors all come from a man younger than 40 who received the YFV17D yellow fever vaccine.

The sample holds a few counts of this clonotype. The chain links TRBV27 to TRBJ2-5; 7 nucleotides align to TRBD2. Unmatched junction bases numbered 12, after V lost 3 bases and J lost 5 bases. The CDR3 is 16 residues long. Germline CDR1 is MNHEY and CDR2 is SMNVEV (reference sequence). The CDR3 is CASSFSTRLARETQYF. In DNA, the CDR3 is TGTGCCAGCAGTTTCTCTACCCGACTAGCCCGGGAGACCCAGTACTTC.

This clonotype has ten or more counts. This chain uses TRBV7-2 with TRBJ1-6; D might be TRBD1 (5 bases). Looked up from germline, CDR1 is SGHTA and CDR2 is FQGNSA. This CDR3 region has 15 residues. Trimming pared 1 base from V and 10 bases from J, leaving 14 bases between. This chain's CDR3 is CASSLVRGMGSPLHF. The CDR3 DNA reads TGTGCCAGCAGCTTAGTACGGGGGATGGGCTCACCCCTCCACTTT.

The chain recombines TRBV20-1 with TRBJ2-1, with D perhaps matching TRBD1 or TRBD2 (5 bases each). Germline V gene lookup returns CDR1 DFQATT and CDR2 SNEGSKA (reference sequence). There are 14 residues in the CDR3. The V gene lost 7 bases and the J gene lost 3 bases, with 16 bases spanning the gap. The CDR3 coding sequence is TGCAGTGGGTGGGAACGGGGCCTCTACAATGAGCAGTTCTTC. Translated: CSGWERGLYNEQFF.

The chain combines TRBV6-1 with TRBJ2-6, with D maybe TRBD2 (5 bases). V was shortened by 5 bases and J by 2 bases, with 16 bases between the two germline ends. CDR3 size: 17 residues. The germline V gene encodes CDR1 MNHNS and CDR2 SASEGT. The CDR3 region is CASSPWGVTAGANVLTF. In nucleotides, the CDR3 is TGTGCCAGCAGTCCGTGGGGAGTGACGGCTGGGGCCAACGTCCTGACTTTC.

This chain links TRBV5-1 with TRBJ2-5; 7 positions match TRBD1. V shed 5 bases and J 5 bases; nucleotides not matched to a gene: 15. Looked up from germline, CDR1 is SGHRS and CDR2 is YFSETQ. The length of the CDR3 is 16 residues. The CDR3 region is CASSRVPRGNLETQYF. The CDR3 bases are TGCGCCAGCAGTCGTGTGCCCAGGGGGAATCTGGAGACCCAGTACTTC.

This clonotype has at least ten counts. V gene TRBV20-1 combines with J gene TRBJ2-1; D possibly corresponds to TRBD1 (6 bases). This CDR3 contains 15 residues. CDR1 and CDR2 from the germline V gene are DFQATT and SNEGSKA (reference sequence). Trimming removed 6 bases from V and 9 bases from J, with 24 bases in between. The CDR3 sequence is CSANPGVGIHVEQFF. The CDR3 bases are TGCAGTGCAAACCCAGGGGTGGGAATCCACGTTGAGCAGTTCTTC.

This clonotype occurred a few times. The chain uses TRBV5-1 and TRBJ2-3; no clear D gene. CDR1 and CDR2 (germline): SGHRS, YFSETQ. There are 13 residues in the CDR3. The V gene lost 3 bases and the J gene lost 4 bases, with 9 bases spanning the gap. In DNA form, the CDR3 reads TGCGCCAGCAGCTCACCCGCGGCAGATACGCAGTATTTT. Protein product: CASSSPAADTQYF.